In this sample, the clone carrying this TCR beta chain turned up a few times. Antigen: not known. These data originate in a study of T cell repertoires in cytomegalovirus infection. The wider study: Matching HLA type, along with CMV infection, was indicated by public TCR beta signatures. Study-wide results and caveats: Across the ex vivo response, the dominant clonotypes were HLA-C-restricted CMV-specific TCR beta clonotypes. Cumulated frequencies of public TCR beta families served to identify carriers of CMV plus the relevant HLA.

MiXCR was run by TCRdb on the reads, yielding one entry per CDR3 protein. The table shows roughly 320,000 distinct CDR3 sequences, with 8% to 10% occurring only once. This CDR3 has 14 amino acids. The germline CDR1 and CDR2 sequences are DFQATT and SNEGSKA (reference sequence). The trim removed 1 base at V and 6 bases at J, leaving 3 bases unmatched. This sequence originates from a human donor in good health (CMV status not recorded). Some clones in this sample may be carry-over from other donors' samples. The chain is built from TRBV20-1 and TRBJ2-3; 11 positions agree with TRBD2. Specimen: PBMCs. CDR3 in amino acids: CSARVAGGLDTQYF. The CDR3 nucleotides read TGCAGTGCTAGAGTAGCGGGAGGGCTTGATACGCAGTATTTT.